The rows below give T cell receptor beta chains drawn from one sample of a study of OX40 agonist ivuxolimab in advanced cancers. The method was immunoSEQ multiplex PCR; TCRdb's version includes in-frame clones alone and lacks a portion of them. The sample includes approximately 82,000 clones, roughly 81% of them seen just once. The source material was CD4+ or CD8+ T cells sorted from blood, sampled in a trial of the OX40 agonist ivuxolimab. These receptor sequences come from an adult with an advanced solid tumor such as melanoma, head and neck, liver or kidney cancer. Both conserved end residues are part of each CDR3. The order of the fields is V gene, J gene, CDR3 length, D gene, clone size, CDR3 DNA, CDR3 protein. A D gene is named only where the DNA matches it firmly. Clone size is stated in some rows and not others, as once, few, many or a class when expanded.

>TRBV5-1|TRBJ2-2|15|.|.
TGCGCCAGCAGCTTGGAGCGATCGAACACCGGGGAGCTGTTTTTT
CASSLERSNTGELFF
>TRBV6-5|TRBJ1-1|13|.|.
TGTGCCAGCAGCTCAACAGGAAGGACTTTCGCTTTCTTT
CASSSTGRTFAFF
>TRBV6-1|TRBJ2-5|14|.|.
TGTGCCAGCAGTGAAAGTTCAGGAGGAGAGACCCAGTACTTC
CASSESSGGETQYF
>TRBV5-4|TRBJ1-2|15|.|.
TGTGCCAGCAGCCCGCTGCAGGGATCTGTCTCTGGCTACACCTTC
CASSPLQGSVSGYTF
>TRBV5-1|TRBJ1-6|16|.|once
TGCGCCAGCAGCTTGGGTGGGCCTGTAGTTAATTCACCCCTCCACTTT
CASSLGGPVVNSPLHF
>TRBV19|TRBJ1-5|14|.|.
TGTGCCAGTAGCCAGGGACGGGGGGGAGAGCCCCAGCATTTT
CASSQGRGGEPQHF
>TRBV7-8|TRBJ2-5|14|.|.
TGTGCCAGCAGAAAGGGACGGTCACAAGAGACCCAGTACTTC
CASRKGRSQETQYF
>TRBV11-3|TRBJ1-2|13|TRBD1|.
TGTGCCAGCAGCCCGACAGGGACCTATGGCTACACCTTC
CASSPTGTYGYTF
>TRBV7-9|TRBJ2-5|17|.|.
TGTGCCAGCAGCTTAGGAACTCTGAATAGGCGACCAGAGACCCAGTACTTC
CASSLGTLNRRPETQYF
>TRBV11-2|TRBJ2-7|15|TRBD2|.
TGTGCCAGCAGCTTAGGTTATGGGGGGGTGAGGGAGCAGTACTTC
CASSLGYGGVREQYF
>TRBV29-1|TRBJ2-3|12|.|once
TGCAGCGTTGTCCCAGACACAGATACGCAGTATTTT
CSVVPDTDTQYF
>TRBV5-5|TRBJ1-3|15|.|.
TGTGCCAGCAGCGACGCCCCAACGATCGGAAACACCATATATTTT
CASSDAPTIGNTIYF
>TRBV5-1|TRBJ1-1|14|TRBD1|.
TGCGCCAGCAGCAGACAGGGCATGAACACTGAAGCTTTCTTT
CASSRQGMNTEAFF
>TRBV28|TRBJ1-3|15|.|.
TGTGCCAGCAGTCCCGGGACTTTCTCTGGAAACACCATATATTTT
CASSPGTFSGNTIYF
>TRBV27|TRBJ2-1|16|TRBD1|once
TGTGCCAGCAGTTCCACCGGGACAGGGGGCTTCAATGAGCAGTTCTTC
CASSSTGTGGFNEQFF
>TRBV7-2|TRBJ2-7|13|.|few
TGTGCCAGCAGCCGGGACAAGACCTACGAGCAGTACTTC
CASSRDKTYEQYF
>TRBV4-2|TRBJ2-5|14|.|.
TGTGCCAGCAGCCAAGCCAGGGCGCAAGAGACCCAGTACTTC
CASSQARAQETQYF
>TRBV9|TRBJ1-3|15|TRBD1|.
TGTGCCAGCAGCGTGGACAGGGGTAATGGAAACACCATATATTTT
CASSVDRGNGNTIYF
>TRBV4-1|TRBJ2-5|14|.|.
TGCGCCAGCAGCCCGATGGGGCAGCAAGAGACCCAGTACTTC
CASSPMGQQETQYF
>TRBV7-9|TRBJ2-2|15|.|once
TGTGCCAGCACCATACGACAGGAGAACACCGGGGAGCTGTTTTTT
CASTIRQENTGELFF
>TRBV15|TRBJ2-7|14|.|once
TGTGCCACCAGCTTTATAACCCATAACTACGAGCAGTACTTC
CATSFITHNYEQYF